This record concerns one T cell receptor beta chain sequence. The V gene's germline CDR1 is SEHNR and CDR2 FQNEAQ (reference sequence). The V and J ends lost 11 bases and 9 bases respectively, with 23 bases between them. The CDR3 loop spans 14 amino acids. A second PCR of roughly 7 to 11 cycles used a sample-barcoded 5' primer and a J-beta primer mix. TCRdb re-derived calls from the 5' RACE reads in MiXCR, one entry per CDR3 protein. The table lists fewer than 950,000 distinct CDR3 sequences, 50% to 65% of them singletons, with approximately 40% in the top ten. The data were taken from a study of blood T cells in healthy people across ages.

The sequencing sample was made of blood. This chain connects TRBV7-9 to TRBJ2-1, with D uncertain. The receptor was isolated from an elderly man in good health. CDR3 protein: CAGRRDGVRGEQFF. CDR3 in DNA: TGTGCCGGCCGCCGAGACGGAGTTAGAGGTGAGCAGTTCTTC.